This TCR beta chain originates from a study of regulatory T cells in long-lasting Graves disease. This clonotype was seen only a few times. What it binds is unknown. Study-level points and caveats: Limited sample numbers may have lowered accuracy. TRBV28, TRBJ1-2 and TRBJ2-5 were segments that persistent disease favored. Persistent Graves' patients showed less TCR diversity than newly diagnosed patients showed.

Trimming shortened V by 4 bases and J by 3 bases, and 10 bases separated the two germline ends. The length of the CDR3 is 14 residues. The germline V gene has CDR1 GTSNPN and CDR2 SVGIG (reference sequence). Time point of the sample: persistent/refractory GD, antithyroid drugs over 5 years with positive TRAb. RNA extracted from PBMCs served as the sequencing template. The TCR beta library used iRepertoire HTBI primers with Arm-PCR amplification of CDR3. One entry per CDR3 protein results from TCRdb running MiXCR on the multiplex PCR reads. The sample lists about 400,000 distinct CDR3 sequences, less than 25% occurring once.

The sample in question was peripheral blood mononuclear cells (PBMCs), obtained when the disease was refractory, from a patient treated with antithyroid drugs. The rearrangement joins TRBV30 to TRBJ1-6; no definite D call. The source is a female donor with Graves disease. As DNA, the CDR3 is TGTGCCTGGAACCGGGGAGGCTATAATTCACCCCTCCACTTT. Translated, it gives CAWNRGGYNSPLHF.